This T cell receptor (beta chain) came from a study of blood T cell repertoires in COVID-19. At the level of the study: The samples span acute and convalescent COVID-19 from the United States, Italy and Spain. T cells, B-cell-depleted T cells, or PBMCs provided the cDNA or gDNA that served as material.

The germline V gene has CDR1 MNHEY and CDR2 SVGAGI. The V end was cut by 6 bases, the J end by 5 bases, with 16 bases between. This CDR3 region has 14 residues. Original analysis: Amplified reference gene primers provided the basis for estimating nucleated cell counts. Assay: immunoSEQ multiplex PCR; the TCRdb copy retains only in-frame clones and omits some. V, J and clone size are those of that table, while D and trimming were read from the DNA. Here the sample spans about 100,000 clones, about 90% being singletons. This TCR was sampled from a human donor in a cohort sampled during active COVID-19. The source material was peripheral blood. The chain carries TRBV6-5 and TRBJ2-5; weak D call: TRBD1 (5 bases). CDR3 sequence: CASSTWGSSETQYF. The DNA of the CDR3 is TGTGCCAGCAGCACCTGGGGCAGCTCTGAGACCCAGTACTTC.